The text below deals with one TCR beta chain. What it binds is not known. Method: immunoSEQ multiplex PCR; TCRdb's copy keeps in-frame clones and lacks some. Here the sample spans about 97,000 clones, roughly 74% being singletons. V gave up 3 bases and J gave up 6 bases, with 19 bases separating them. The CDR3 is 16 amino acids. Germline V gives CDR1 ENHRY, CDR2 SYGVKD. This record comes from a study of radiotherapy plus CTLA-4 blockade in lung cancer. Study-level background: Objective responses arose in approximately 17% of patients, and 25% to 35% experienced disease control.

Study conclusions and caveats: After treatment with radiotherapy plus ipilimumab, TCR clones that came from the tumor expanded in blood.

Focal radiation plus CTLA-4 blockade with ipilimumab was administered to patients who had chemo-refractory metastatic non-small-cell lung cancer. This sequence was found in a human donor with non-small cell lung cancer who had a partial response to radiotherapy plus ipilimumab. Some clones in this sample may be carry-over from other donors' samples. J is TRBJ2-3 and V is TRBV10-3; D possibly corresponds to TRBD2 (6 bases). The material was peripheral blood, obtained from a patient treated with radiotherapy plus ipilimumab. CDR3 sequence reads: CAISDYLVGAGDTQYF. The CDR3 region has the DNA TGTGCCATCAGTGATTATCTTGTCGGGGCGGGGGATACGCAGTATTTT.